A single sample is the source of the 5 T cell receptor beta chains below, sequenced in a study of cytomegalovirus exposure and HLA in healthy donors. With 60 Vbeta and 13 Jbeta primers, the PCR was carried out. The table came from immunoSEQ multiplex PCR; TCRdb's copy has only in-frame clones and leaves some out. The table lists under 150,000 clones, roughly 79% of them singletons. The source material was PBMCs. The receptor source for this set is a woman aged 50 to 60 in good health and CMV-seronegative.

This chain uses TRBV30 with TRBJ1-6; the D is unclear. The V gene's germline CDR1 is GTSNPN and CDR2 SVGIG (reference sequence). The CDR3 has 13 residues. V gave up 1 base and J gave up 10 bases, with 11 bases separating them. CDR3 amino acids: CAWSEREESPLHF. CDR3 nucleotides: TGTGCCTGGAGTGAGAGGGAAGAATCACCCCTCCACTTT.

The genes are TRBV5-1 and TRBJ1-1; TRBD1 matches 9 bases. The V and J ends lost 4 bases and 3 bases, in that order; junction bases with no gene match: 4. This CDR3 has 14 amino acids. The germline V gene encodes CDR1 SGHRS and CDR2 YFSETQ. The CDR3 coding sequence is TGCGCCAGCAGCACACAGGGGGCGCACACTGAAGCTTTCTTT. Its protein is CASSTQGAHTEAFF.

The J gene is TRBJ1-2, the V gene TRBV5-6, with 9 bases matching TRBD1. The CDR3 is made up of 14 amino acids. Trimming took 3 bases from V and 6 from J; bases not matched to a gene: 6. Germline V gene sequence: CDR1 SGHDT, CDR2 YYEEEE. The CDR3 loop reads CASSYLTGGHGYTF. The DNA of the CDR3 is TGTGCCAGCAGCTACTTAACAGGGGGCCATGGCTACACCTTC.

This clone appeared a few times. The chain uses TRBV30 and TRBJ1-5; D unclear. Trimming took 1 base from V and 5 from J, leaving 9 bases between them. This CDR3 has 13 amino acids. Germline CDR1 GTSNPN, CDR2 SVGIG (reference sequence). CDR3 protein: CAWSGGEYQPQHF. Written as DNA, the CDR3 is TGTGCCTGGAGTGGGGGAGAATATCAGCCCCAGCATTTT.

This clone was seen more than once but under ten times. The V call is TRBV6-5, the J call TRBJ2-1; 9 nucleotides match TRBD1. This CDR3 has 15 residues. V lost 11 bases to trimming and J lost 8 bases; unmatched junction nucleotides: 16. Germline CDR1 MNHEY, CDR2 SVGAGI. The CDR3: CACHFGTGSIDEQFF. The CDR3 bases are TGTGCCTGCCATTTTGGGACAGGGTCTATCGATGAGCAGTTCTTC.